This T cell receptor (beta chain) was recovered during a study of cytotoxic CD8 clonotypes in ibrutinib-treated CLL. The data were produced by immunoSEQ multiplex PCR, yet TCRdb's version contains in-frame clones alone and is incomplete. The sample shows about 92,000 clones, roughly four fifths of them seen only once. The sample consisted of PBMCs, taken after 24 months of ibrutinib treatment. This receptor was taken from a human donor with chronic lymphocytic leukemia.

In DNA form, the CDR3 reads TGTGCCAGCTCACCACAGAGTCAGATCTATGGCTACACCTTC. Translated, it gives CASSPQSQIYGYTF. The chain couples TRBV18 to TRBJ1-2; no reliable D call. The CDR3 length is 14 residues. Germline loops: CDR1 KGHSH, CDR2 LQKENI. Trimming pared 1 base from V and 4 bases from J, leaving 10 bases between. Variable domain in full (rest from reference TRBV18 and TRBJ1-2): NAGVMQNPRHLVRRRGQEARLRCSPMKGHSHVYWYRQLPEEGLKFMVYLQKENIIDESGMPKERFSAEFPKEGPSILRIQQVVRGDSAAYFCASSPQSQIYGYTFGSGTRLTVV.